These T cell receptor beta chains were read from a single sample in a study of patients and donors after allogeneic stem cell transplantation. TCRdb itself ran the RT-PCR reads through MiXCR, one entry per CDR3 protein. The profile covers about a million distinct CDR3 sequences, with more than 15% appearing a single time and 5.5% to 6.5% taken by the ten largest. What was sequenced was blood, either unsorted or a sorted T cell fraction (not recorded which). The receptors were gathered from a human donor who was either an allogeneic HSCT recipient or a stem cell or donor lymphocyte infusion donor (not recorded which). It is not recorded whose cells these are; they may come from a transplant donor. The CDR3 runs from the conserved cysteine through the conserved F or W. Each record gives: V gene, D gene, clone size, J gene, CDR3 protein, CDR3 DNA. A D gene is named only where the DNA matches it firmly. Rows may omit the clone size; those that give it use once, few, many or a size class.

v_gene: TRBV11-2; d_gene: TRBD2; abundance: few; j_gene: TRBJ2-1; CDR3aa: CASSSSLAASPGTYNEQFF; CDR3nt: TGTGCCAGCAGCTCAAGTCTAGCGGCATCCCCCGGGACCTACAATGAGCAGTTCTTC
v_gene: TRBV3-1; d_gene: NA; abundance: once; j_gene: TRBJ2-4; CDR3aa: CASSQGIGTVAKNIQYF; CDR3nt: TGTGCCAGCAGCCAGGGCATCGGGACCGTAGCCAAAAACATTCAGTACTTC
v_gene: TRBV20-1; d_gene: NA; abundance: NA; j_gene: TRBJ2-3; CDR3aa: CSARVGWGLSTDTQYF; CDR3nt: TGCAGTGCTAGGGTGGGTTGGGGGCTTTCCACAGATACGCAGTATTTT
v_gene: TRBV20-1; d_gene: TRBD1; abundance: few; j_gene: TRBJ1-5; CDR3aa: CSAIDRANQPQHF; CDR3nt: TGCAGTGCTATTGACAGGGCTAATCAGCCCCAGCATTTT
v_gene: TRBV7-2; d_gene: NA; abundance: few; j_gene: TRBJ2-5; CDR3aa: CASSLEARHETQYF; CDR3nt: TGTGCCAGCAGCTTAGAGGCTAGACACGAGACCCAGTACTTC
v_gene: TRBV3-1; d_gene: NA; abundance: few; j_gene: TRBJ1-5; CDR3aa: CASSQWDTSNQPQHF; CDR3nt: TGTGCCAGCAGCCAGTGGGACACAAGCAATCAGCCCCAGCATTTT
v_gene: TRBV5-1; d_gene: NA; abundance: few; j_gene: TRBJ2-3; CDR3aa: CASSLRVSDTQYF; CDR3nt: TGCGCCAGCAGCTTGCGGGTATCAGATACGCAGTATTTT
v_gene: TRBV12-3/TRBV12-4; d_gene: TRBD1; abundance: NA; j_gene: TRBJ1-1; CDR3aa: CASSRQGARVTEAFF; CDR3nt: TGTGCCAGCAGCCGACAGGGGGCTCGAGTTACAGAAGCTTTCTTT
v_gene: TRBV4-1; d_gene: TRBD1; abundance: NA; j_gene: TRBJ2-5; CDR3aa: CASSDPGRGWETQYF; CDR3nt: TGCGCCAGCAGCGATCCGGGCAGGGGGTGGGAGACCCAGTACTTC
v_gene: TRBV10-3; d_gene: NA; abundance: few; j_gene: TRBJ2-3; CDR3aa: CAISADRSTDTQYF; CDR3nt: TGTGCCATCAGTGCAGACAGGAGCACAGATACGCAGTATTTT
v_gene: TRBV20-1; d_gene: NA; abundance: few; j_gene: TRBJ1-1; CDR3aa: CSARDPRGQNTEAFF; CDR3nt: TGCAGTGCTAGAGATCCCAGGGGCCAAAACACTGAAGCTTTCTTT
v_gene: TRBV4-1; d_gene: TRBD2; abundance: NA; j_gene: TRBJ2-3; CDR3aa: CASSLTRTSGNPSTDTQYF; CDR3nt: TGCGCCAGCAGCCTGACGAGGACTAGCGGAAATCCTAGCACAGATACGCAGTATTTT
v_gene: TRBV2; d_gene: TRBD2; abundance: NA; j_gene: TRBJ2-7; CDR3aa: CASSVSGLAIEQYF; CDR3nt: TGTGCCAGCAGTGTTTCGGGACTAGCGATCGAGCAGTACTTC
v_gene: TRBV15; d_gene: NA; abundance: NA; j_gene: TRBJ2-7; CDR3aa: CATSQGGESENF; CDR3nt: TGTGCCACCAGCCAAGGTGGGGAGTCCGAAAACTTC
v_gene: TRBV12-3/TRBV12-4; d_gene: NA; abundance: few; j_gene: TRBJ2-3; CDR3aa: CASAPGDTQYF; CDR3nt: TGTGCCAGCGCCCCCGGAGATACGCAGTATTTT
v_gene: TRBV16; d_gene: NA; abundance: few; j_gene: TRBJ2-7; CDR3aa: CASSRRTYEQYF; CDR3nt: TGTGCCAGCAGCCGTAGAACCTACGAGCAGTACTTC
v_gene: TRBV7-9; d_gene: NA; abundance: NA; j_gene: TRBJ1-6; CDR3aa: CASSQWGGSSYNSPLHF; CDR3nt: TGTGCCAGCAGCCAGTGGGGGGGGAGCTCCTATAATTCACCCCTCCACTTT
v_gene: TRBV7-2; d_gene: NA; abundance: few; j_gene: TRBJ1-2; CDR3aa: CASSFPRLYGYTF; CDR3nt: TGTGCCAGCAGCTTTCCTCGGCTTTATGGCTACACCTTC
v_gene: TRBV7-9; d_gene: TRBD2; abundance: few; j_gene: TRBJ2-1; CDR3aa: CASSPLLAGLYNEQFF; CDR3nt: TGTGCCAGCAGCCCTCTTCTAGCGGGACTATACAATGAGCAGTTCTTC
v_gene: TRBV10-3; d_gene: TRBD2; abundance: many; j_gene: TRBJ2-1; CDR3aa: CAINEREGYNEQFF; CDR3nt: TGTGCCATCAACGAGCGGGAAGGTTACAATGAGCAGTTCTTC
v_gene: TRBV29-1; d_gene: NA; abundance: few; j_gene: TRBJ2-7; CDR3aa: CSVEKTGRGDEQYF; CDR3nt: TGCAGCGTTGAGAAGACCGGGCGAGGGGACGAGCAGTACTTC
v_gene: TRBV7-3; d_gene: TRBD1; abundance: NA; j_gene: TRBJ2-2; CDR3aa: CASSPGTGVLFRTGELFF; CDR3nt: TGTGCCAGCAGCCCCGGGACAGGGGTTCTGTTTCGCACCGGGGAGCTGTTTTTT
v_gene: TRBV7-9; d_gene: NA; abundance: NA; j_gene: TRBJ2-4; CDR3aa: CASSESPGGGQNIQYF; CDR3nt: TGTGCCAGCAGCGAAAGCCCAGGAGGGGGCCAAAACATTCAGTACTTC
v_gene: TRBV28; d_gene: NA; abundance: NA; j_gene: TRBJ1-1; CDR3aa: CASSLFTQVVGTEAFF; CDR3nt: TGTGCCAGCAGTCTCTTTACTCAGGTGGTGGGCACTGAAGCTTTCTTT
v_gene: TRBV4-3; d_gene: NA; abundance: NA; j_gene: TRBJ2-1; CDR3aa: CASSHQLLRQDNEQFF; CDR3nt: TGCGCCAGCAGCCATCAACTCCTTAGACAGGACAATGAGCAGTTCTTC
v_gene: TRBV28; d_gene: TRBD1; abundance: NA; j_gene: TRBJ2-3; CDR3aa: CASSFDRAIDTQYF; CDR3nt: TGTGCCAGCAGTTTCGACAGGGCAATAGATACGCAGTATTTT
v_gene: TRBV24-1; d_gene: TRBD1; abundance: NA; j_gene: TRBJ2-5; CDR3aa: CATSDPGQMQETQYF; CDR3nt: TGTGCCACCAGTGACCCGGGACAGATGCAGGAGACCCAGTACTTC
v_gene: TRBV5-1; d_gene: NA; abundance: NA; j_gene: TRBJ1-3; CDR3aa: CASSLADGVPNTIYF; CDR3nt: TGCGCCAGCAGCTTAGCTGACGGGGTCCCAAACACCATATATTTT
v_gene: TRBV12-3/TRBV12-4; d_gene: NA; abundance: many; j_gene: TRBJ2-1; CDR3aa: CASSFSRNEQFF; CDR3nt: TGTGCCAGCAGTTTTTCAAGGAATGAGCAGTTCTTC
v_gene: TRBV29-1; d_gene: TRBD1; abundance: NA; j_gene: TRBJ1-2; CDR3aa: CSGWDRVSYGYTF; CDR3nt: TGCAGCGGATGGGACAGGGTGAGCTATGGCTACACCTTC
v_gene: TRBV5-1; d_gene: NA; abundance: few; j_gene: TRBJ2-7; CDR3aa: CASSLVNPGESNEQYF; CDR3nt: TGCGCCAGCAGCTTGGTTAACCCCGGGGAGTCAAACGAGCAGTACTTC
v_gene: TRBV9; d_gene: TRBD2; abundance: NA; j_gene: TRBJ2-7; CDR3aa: CASSVASGRGNEQYF; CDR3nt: TGTGCCAGCAGCGTAGCTAGCGGGAGAGGGAACGAGCAGTACTTC
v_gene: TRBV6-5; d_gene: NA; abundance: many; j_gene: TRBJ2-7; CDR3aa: CASSYIQYSYEQYF; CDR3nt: TGTGCCAGCAGTTACATACAGTACTCCTACGAGCAGTACTTC
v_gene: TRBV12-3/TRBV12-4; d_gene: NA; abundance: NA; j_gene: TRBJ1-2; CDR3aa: CASSFLGLNYGYTF; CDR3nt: TGTGCCAGCAGTTTTTTAGGACTTAACTATGGCTACACCTTC
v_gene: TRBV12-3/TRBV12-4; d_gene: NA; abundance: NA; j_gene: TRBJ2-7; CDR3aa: CASSLAKGVKDLAYEQYF; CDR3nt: TGTGCCAGCAGTTTAGCGAAAGGTGTCAAGGACCTAGCCTACGAGCAGTACTTC
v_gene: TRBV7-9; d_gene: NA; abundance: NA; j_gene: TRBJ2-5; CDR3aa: CASSSAPPQETQYF; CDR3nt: TGTGCCAGCAGCTCAGCCCCGCCGCAGGAGACCCAGTACTTC
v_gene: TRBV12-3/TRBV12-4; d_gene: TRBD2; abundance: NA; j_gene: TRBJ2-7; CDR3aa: CASSGVTSGYYEQYF; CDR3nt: TGTGCCAGCAGTGGGGTGACTAGCGGATACTACGAGCAGTACTTC
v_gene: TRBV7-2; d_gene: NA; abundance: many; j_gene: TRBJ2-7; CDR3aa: CASSLSEISYEQYF; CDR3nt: TGTGCCAGCAGCTTGTCGGAGATCTCCTACGAGCAGTACTTC
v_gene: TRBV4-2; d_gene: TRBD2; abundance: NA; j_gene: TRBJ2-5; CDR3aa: CASSQGLAGEETQYF; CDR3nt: TGTGCCAGCAGCCAAGGGCTAGCGGGGGAAGAGACCCAGTACTTC
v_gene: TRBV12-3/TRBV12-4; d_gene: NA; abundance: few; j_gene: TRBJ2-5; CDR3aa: CASNPRGYQETQYF; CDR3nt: TGTGCCAGCAACCCCCGGGGGTACCAAGAGACCCAGTACTTC
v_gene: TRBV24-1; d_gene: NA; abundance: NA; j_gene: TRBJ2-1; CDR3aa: CATQDWSSYNEQFF; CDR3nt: TGTGCCACCCAGGACTGGAGCTCCTACAATGAGCAGTTCTTC
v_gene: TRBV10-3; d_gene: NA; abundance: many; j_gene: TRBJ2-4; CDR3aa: CATAGENIQYF; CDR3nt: TGTGCCACCGCAGGAGAAAACATTCAGTACTTC
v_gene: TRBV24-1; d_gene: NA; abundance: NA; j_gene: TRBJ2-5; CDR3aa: CATSDRHKQGTLETQYF; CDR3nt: TGTGCCACCAGTGACCGGCACAAACAGGGAACCCTAGAGACCCAGTACTTC
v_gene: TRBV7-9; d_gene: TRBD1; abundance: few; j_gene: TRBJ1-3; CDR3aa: CASSAGRGQGAGNTIYF; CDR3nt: TGTGCCAGCAGCGCCGGCAGGGGGCAGGGTGCTGGAAACACCATATATTTT
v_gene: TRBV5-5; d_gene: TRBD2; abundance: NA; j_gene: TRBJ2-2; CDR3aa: CASSLYSAGVAGELFF; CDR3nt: TGTGCCAGCAGCTTATATTCAGCGGGAGTTGCCGGGGAGCTGTTTTTT
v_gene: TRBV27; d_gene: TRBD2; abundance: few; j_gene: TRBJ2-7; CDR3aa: CASSPYPGTSGGYEQYF; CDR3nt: TGTGCCAGCAGTCCTTACCCCGGGACTAGCGGGGGGTACGAGCAGTACTTC
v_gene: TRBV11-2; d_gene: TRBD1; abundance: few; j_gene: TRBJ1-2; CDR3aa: CASIRPGQGNYGYTF; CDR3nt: TGTGCCAGCATCCGACCGGGACAGGGAAACTATGGCTACACCTTC
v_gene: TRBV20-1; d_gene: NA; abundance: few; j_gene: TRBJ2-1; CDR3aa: CSASLYAMGYNEQFF; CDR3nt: TGCAGTGCTAGTTTGTACGCAATGGGGTATAATGAGCAGTTCTTC
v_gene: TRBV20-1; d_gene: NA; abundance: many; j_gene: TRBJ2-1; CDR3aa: CSARGSISYNEQFF; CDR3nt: TGCAGTGCTAGGGGATCTATTTCCTACAATGAGCAGTTCTTC
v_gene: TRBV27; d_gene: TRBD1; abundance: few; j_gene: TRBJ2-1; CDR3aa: CASSPRRQGANNEQFF; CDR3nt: TGTGCCAGCAGTCCTAGGCGACAGGGGGCCAACAATGAGCAGTTCTTC
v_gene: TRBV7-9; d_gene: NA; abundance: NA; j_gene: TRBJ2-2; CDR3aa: CASSLRLPRGGTGELFF; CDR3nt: TGTGCCAGCAGTCTACGGCTCCCGAGGGGGGGCACCGGGGAGCTGTTTTTT
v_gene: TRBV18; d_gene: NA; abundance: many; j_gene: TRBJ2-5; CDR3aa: CASSNQETQYF; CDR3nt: TGTGCCAGCAGTAACCAAGAGACCCAGTACTTC
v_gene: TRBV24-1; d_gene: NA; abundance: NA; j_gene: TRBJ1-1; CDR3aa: CATSDSGHPVPEAFF; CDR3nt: TGTGCCACCAGTGACTCGGGACACCCTGTCCCTGAAGCTTTCTTT